This T cell receptor beta chain was found in a study of T-cell reconstitution after alpha-beta-depleted transplantation in children. Study-wide results and limits: Several hundred expanded graft clones reportedly gave rise to the alpha-beta T cells present about two months after transplant. The high TCRbeta diversity at day 60 in some patients came from surviving recipient T cells and thymic progenitors. One year after transplant, T-cell counts and diversity came mostly from newly produced T cells.

Trimming pared 6 bases from V and 0 bases from J, leaving 15 bases between. This CDR3 has 16 amino acids. Germline values: CDR1 MNHNS, CDR2 SASEGT. This clonotype appeared a single time. Its antigen is not identified. The authors prepared the TCRbeta library with unique molecular identifiers. TCRdb fed the PCR reads into MiXCR, producing one record per CDR3 protein. There are about 250,000 distinct CDR3 sequences in the sample; roughly a quarter occur only once, and about 5% lies in the top ten. The TCR sequence derives from a female patient under 10 years old who had a stem cell transplant for congenital amegakaryocytic thrombocytopenia, so the T cells may come from the graft donor. This sample comprised PBMCs, mostly from graft donor cells, obtained 360 days after TCRalphabeta/CD19-depleted stem cell transplant. This chain links TRBV6-1 with TRBJ1-3, with unresolved D. The CDR3 loop reads CASSPEWVSSGNTIYF. The CDR3 region has the DNA TGTGCCAGCAGCCCTGAATGGGTTTCCTCTGGAAACACCATATATTTT.